This T cell receptor (beta chain) was obtained from a study of blood T cells in healthy people across ages. Turning to the study itself: There was about one barcoded beta molecule captured by template switching per two T cells.

A sample-barcoded 5' primer and a J-beta primer mix were used in a second PCR of about 6 to 11 cycles. MiXCR, applied by TCRdb to the 5' RACE reads, yields one record per CDR3 protein. The sample holds hundreds of thousands of distinct CDR3 sequences, roughly 41% seen once. Donors were systemically healthy Caucasian individuals from Russia aged about 6 to 95 years. At least 5 micrograms of total RNA were extracted per sample. At least ten counts were recorded for this clonotype. The target antigen is unknown. Study outcomes and limitations: Among T cells, TCR beta diversity per million cells dropped roughly linearly as age rose.

This TCR came from an older man in good health. Material: blood.

CDR3 coding DNA: TGCAGCGTTGAAGCCGGGTTTGTAGAGACCCAGTACTTC. Its translation is CSVEAGFVETQYF. The chain joins TRBV29-1 to TRBJ2-5; D ambiguous. Germline loops: CDR1 SQVTM, CDR2 ANQGSEA. The CDR3 runs to 13 residues. Trimming took 1 base from V and 4 from J, leaving 10 bases between them.